This T cell receptor beta chain derives from a study of OX40 agonist ivuxolimab in advanced cancers. The CDR3 is 18 amino acids. Germline V gene sequence: CDR1 SGHVS, CDR2 FQNEAQ. V was clipped by 5 bases and J by 0 bases, with 22 bases between them. Profiled with immunoSEQ multiplex PCR; TCRdb holds only in-frame clones, not every one. The repertoire has tens of thousands of clones, over 85% of them found once; the top ten carry around 0.19%. The chain carries TRBV7-8 and TRBJ1-1; D is possibly TRBD1 (5 bases). The sequencing here drew on CD4+ or CD8+ T cells sorted from blood, taken in a trial of the OX40 agonist ivuxolimab. The clonotype was recovered from an adult with an advanced solid tumor such as melanoma, head and neck, liver or kidney cancer. The DNA for the CDR3 is TGTGCCAGCAGCCCGGGGAGGAGGGGCCGGCCGATGAACACTGAAGCTTTCTTT. This encodes CASSPGRRGRPMNTEAFF. Full variable domain (rest looked up from reference TRBV7-8 and TRBJ1-1): GAGVSQSPRYKVAKRGQDVALRCDPISGHVSLFWYQQALGQGPEFLTYFQNEAQLDKSGLPSDRFFAERPEGSVSTLKIQRTQQEDSAVYLCASSPGRRGRPMNTEAFFGQGTRLTVV.